This T cell receptor beta chain was profiled in a study of OX40 agonist ivuxolimab in advanced cancers. Findings and caveats of the study: CD4+ and CD8+ blood T cells expanded clonally by week 6 at 0.1 to 3.0 mg/kg.

A remark on this clone: No antigen is known for it.

The ends were cut back, 2 bases at V and 1 base at J, with 8 bases in the middle. Germline lookup yields CDR1 SEHNR and CDR2 FQNEAQ (reference sequence). The CDR3 sequence is 14 residues long. Profiled with immunoSEQ multiplex PCR; TCRdb holds only in-frame clones, not every one. The sample gives 90,000 or so clones, about 91% of which show up once; approximately 2.5% is in the top ten. The receptor was isolated from an adult with an advanced solid tumor such as melanoma, head and neck, liver or kidney cancer. V gene TRBV7-9 combines with J gene TRBJ1-1; D is undetermined. The specimen was CD4+ or CD8+ T cells sorted from blood, collected in a trial of the OX40 agonist ivuxolimab. CDR3 nucleotides: TGTGCCAGCAGCTTAAGCACGGCGAACACTGAAGCTTTCTTT. Protein sequence: CASSLSTANTEAFF.